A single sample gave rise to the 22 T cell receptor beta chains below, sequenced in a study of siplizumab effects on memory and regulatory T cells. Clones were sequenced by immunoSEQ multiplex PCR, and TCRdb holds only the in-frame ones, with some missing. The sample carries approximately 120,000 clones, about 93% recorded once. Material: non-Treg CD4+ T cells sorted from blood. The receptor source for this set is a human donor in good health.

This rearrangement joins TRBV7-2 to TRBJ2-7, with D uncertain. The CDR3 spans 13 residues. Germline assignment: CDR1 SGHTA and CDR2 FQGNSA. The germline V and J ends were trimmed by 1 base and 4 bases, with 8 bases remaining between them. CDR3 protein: CASSLGSGYEQYF. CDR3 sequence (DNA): TGTGCCAGCAGCTTAGGGTCTGGGTACGAGCAGTACTTC.

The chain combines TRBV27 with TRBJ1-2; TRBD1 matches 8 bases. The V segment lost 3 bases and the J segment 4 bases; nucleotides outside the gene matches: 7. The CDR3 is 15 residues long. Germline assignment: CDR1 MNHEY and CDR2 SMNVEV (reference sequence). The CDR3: CASSLGPGGGYGYTF. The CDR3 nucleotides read TGTGCCAGCAGTTTGGGCCCAGGGGGCGGCTATGGCTACACCTTC.

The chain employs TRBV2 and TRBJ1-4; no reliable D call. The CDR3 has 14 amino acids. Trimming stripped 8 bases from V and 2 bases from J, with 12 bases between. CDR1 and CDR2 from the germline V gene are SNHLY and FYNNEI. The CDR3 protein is CASWRERTNEKLFF. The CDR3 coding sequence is TGTGCCAGCTGGAGGGAGCGCACTAATGAAAAACTGTTTTTT. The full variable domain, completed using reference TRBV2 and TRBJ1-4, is EPEVTQTPSHQVTQMGQEVILRCVPISNHLYFYWYRQILGQKVEFLVSFYNNEISEKSEIFDDQFSVERPDGSNFTLKIRSTKLEDSAMYFCASWRERTNEKLFFGSGTQLSVL.

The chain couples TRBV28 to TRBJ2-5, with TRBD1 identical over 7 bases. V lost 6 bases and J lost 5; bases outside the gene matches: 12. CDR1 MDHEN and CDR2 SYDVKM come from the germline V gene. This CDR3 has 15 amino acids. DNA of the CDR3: TGTGCCAGCAGACTCAATCAGGGGGTGGCCGAGACCCAGTACTTC. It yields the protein CASRLNQGVAETQYF.

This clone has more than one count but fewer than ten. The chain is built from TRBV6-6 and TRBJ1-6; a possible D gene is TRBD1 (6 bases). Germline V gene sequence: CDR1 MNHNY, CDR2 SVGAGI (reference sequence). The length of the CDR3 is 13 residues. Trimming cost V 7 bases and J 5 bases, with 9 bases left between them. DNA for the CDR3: TGTGCCAGCAACCAGGGGAATAATTCACCCCTCCACTTT. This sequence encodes CASNQGNNSPLHF.

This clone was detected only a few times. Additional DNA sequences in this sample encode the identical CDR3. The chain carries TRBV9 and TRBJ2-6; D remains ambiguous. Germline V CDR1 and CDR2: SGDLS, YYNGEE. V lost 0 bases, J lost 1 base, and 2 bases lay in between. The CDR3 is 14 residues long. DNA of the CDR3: TGTGCCAGCAGCGTAGGATCTGGGGCCAACGTCCTGACTTTC. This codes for CASSVGSGANVLTF.

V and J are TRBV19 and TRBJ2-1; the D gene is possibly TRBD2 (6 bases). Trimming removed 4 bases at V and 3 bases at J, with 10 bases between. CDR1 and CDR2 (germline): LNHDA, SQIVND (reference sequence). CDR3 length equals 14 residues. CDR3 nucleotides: TGTGCCAGTAGTAAGGGACTCAACTACAATGAGCAGTTCTTC. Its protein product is CASSKGLNYNEQFF.

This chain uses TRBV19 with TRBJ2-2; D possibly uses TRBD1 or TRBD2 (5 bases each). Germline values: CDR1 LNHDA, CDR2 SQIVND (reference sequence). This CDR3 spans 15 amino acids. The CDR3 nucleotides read TGTGCTACCCGGGGAAGGGGACGGAACACCGGGGAGCTGTTTTTT. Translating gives CATRGRGRNTGELFF.

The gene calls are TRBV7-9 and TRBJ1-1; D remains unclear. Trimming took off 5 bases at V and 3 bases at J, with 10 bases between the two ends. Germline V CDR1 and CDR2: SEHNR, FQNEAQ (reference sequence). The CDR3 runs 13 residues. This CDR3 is CASSLVRDTEAFF. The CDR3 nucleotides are TGTGCCAGCAGCCTAGTTAGGGACACTGAAGCTTTCTTT.

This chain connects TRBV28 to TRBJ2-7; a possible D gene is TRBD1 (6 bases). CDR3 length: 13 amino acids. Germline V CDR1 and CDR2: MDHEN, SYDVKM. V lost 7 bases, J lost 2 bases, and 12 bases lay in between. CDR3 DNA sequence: TGTGCCAGCACCCCCTGGGACACCTACGAGCAGTACTTC. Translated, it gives CASTPWDTYEQYF.

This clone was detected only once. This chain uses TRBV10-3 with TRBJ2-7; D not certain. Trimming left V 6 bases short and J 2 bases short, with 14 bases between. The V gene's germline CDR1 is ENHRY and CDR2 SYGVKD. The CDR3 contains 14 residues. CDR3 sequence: CAIRSLSGPYEQYF. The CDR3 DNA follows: TGTGCCATCAGATCATTATCCGGACCCTACGAGCAGTACTTC.

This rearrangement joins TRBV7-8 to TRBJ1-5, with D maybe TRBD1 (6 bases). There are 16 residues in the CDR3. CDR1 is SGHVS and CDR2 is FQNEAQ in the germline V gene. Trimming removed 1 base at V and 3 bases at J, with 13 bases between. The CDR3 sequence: CASSLESRGVNQPQHF. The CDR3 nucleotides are TGTGCCAGCAGCTTAGAATCGAGGGGGGTCAATCAGCCCCAGCATTTT.

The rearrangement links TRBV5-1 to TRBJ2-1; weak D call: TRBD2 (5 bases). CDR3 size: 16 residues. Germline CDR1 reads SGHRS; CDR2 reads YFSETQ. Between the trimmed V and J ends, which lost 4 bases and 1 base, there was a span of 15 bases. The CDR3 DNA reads TGCGCCAGCAGCACAGTGGATTGGAGGTCCTACAATGAGCAGTTCTTC. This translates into CASSTVDWRSYNEQFF.

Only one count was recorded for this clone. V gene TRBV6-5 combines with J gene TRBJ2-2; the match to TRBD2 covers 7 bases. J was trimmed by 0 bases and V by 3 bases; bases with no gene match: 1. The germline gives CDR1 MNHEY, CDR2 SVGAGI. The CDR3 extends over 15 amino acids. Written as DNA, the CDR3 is TGTGCCAGCAGTTATCTAGCGGCGAACACCGGGGAGCTGTTTTTT. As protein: CASSYLAANTGELFF.

This CDR3 is CASKGPVAFF. The CDR3 coding sequence is TGTGCCAGCAAGGGCCCAGTTGCTTTCTTT. This sequence joins TRBV2 and TRBJ1-1; D remains ambiguous. CDR1 and CDR2 from the germline V gene are SNHLY and FYNNEI. V was cut by 7 bases and J by 11 bases, with 11 bases left in between. This CDR3 has 10 amino acids.

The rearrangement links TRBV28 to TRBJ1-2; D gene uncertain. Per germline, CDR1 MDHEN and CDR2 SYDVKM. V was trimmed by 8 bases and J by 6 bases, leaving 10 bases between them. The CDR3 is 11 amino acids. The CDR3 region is CASYAQDGYTF. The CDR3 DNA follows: TGTGCCAGCTATGCTCAAGATGGCTACACCTTC.

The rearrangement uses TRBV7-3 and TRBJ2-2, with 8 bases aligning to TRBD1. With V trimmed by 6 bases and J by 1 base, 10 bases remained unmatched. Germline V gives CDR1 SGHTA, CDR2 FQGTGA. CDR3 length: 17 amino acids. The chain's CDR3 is CASSRTGTGMNTGELFF. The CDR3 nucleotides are TGTGCCAGCAGTCGAACCGGGACAGGAATGAACACCGGGGAGCTGTTTTTT.

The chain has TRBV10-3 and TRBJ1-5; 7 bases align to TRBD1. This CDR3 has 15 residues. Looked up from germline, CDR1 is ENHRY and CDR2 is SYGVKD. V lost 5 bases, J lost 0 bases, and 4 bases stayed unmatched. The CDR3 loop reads CAISTGTASNQPQHF. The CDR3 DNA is TGTGCCATCAGTACCGGGACAGCTAGCAATCAGCCCCAGCATTTT.

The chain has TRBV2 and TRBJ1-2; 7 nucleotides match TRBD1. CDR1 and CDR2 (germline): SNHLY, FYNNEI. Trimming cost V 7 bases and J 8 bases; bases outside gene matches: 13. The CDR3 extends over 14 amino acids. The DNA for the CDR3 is TGTGCCAGCATCGAAGGGGGCCTCAACCAAGGCTACACCTTC. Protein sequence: CASIEGGLNQGYTF.

The chain's CDR3 is CASSPGGGVYGYTF. The CDR3 DNA reads TGTGCCAGCAGCCCAGGGGGCGGGGTATATGGCTACACCTTC. The V call is TRBV5-5, the J call TRBJ1-2; 8 nucleotides line up with TRBD1. V was clipped by 4 bases and J by 5 bases; unmatched bases: 7. The CDR3 is 14 amino acids. CDR1 and CDR2 (germline): SGHKS, YYEKEE (reference sequence).

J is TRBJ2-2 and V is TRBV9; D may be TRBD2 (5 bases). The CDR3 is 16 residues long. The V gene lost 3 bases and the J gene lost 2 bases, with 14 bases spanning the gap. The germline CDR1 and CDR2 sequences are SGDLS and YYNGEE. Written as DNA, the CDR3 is TGTGCCAGCAGCGGCGGAGGAGCCCAAAACACCGGGGAGCTGTTTTTT. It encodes CASSGGGAQNTGELFF.

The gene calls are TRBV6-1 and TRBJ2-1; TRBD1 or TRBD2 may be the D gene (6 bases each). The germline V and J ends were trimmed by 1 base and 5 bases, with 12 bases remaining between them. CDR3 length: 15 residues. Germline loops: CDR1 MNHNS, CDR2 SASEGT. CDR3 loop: CASSEGGGRDNEQFF. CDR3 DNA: TGTGCCAGCAGTGAAGGTGGGGGGCGGGACAATGAGCAGTTCTTC.